The clone carrying this TCR beta chain was recorded many times. The antigen is not known. Germline loops: CDR1 SGHTA, CDR2 FQGNSA. The CDR3 has 14 residues. Trimming cost V 7 bases and J 2 bases, with 9 bases left between them. This sample stems from a study of T cells in Graves' hyperthyroidism and ophthalmopathy. Overall study context: Peripheral blood was obtained at initial diagnosis, preceding any treatment.

Regions amplified from RNA transcripts were the TCR beta CDR3 regions. When the TCR CDR3 underwent first-round RT-PCR, the HTBI primer set was used. TCRdb reprocessed the multiplex PCR reads via MiXCR and lists one record per CDR3 protein. Altogether fewer than 650,000 distinct CDR3 sequences are present, less than 15% being singletons, with the ten largest covering roughly 13%. Notes on the study in general: Onset of ophthalmopathy came a median around 7.1 months after the model predicted it.

This receptor was taken from a woman between 35 and 50 years old with Graves' hyperthyroidism. Sequenced: blood. J is TRBJ2-6 and V is TRBV7-2; unclear D gene. The CDR3 DNA reads as TGTGCCAGCACCGTGGATACTGGGGCCAACGTCCTGACTTTC. It encodes CASTVDTGANVLTF.